The source of this T cell receptor beta chain is a study of cytomegalovirus exposure and HLA in healthy donors. This CDR3 contains 13 residues. V dropped 3 bases and J dropped 12 bases, with 15 bases sitting between them. Germline lookup yields CDR1 SGHTA and CDR2 FQGTGA. Study-level points and caveats: Some V segments, including TRBV6-2 and TRBV6-3, were excluded as indistinguishable.

About this clone itself: Its target is unknown.

As for the donors, each was a healthy bone marrow donor. A multiplex PCR was run with 60 Vbeta primers and 13 Jbeta primers. Produced via immunoSEQ multiplex PCR; TCRdb's table is partial and in-frame only. Of about 180,000 clones in the sample, around 81% were seen once. The chain carries TRBV7-3 and TRBJ2-1; D might be TRBD1 (7 bases). The sample comprised PBMCs. The receptor was derived from a young woman in good health and CMV-seropositive. The CDR3 nucleotides are TGTGCCAGCAGCTTGGCCAGGGGGGACGGGCAGTTCTTC. As protein: CASSLARGDGQFF.